The rows below give T cell receptor beta chains drawn from one sample of a study of T-cell reconstitution after alpha-beta-depleted transplantation in children. TCRdb re-called the PCR reads with MiXCR, one entry per CDR3 protein. Of about 420,000 distinct CDR3 sequences listed, roughly 15% are singletons. This sample comprised PBMCs, mostly from graft donor cells, obtained 360 days after TCRalphabeta/CD19-depleted stem cell transplant. The receptors derive from a boy younger than two who had a stem cell transplant for Wiskott-Aldrich syndrome, so the T cells may come from the graft donor. The CDR3 runs from the conserved cysteine through the conserved F or W.

V,length,J,CDR3
TRBV5-4,13,TRBJ1-2,CASSFDRVYGYTF
TRBV3-1,14,TRBJ2-3,CASSQEGGTDTQYF
TRBV5-6,15,TRBJ2-2,CASSSPTPRAGELFF
TRBV5-1,16,TRBJ2-5,CASSLHSGRLQETQYF
TRBV5-1,15,TRBJ2-5,CASTDRAGNQETQYF
TRBV29-1,12,TRBJ1-2,CSVSEGPYGYTF
TRBV6-1,11,TRBJ2-4,CATGGWNIQYF
TRBV4-1,14,TRBJ2-3,CASSQDGQADTQYF
TRBV12-3/TRBV12-4,14,TRBJ2-7,CASSWERESYEQYF
TRBV12-3/TRBV12-4,15,TRBJ2-7,CASSLSTGAAYEQYF
TRBV12-3/TRBV12-4,14,TRBJ2-7,CASSVRQGISEQYF
TRBV10-3,14,TRBJ2-1,CAITGQLRNNEQFF
TRBV4-3,13,TRBJ2-7,CASSSFLGDEQYF
TRBV20-1,12,TRBJ2-5,CSGIVLGETQYF